Shown below are 2 T cell receptor beta chains from a single sample sequenced in a study of blood T cells in healthy people across ages. Primers used in a second PCR of about 6 to 12 cycles were a sample-barcoded 5' primer and a J-beta primer mix. A single record per CDR3 protein comes from TCRdb applying MiXCR to the 5' RACE reads. Here the sample spans 550,000 to 650,000 distinct CDR3 sequences, about 26% being singletons. The data were also submitted as part of a second study, on T cells of mothers and their children.

Specimen: blood. All receptors come from a boy aged 2 to 10 in good health.

V and J are TRBV5-1 and TRBJ2-1; unclear D gene. V lost 4 bases, J lost 5 bases, and 10 bases lay in between. There are 13 residues in the CDR3. Looked up from germline, CDR1 is SGHRS and CDR2 is YFSETQ. Here the CDR3 reads CASSRGDNNEQFF. The CDR3, as DNA: TGCGCCAGCAGCAGAGGAGACAACAATGAGCAGTTCTTC.

The chain has TRBV15 and TRBJ2-1; 9 bases align to TRBD1. The DNA matches TRBJ2-5 better at its end, which makes the J call doubtful. CDR3 length: 15 amino acids. Germline V gene data show CDR1 as LNHNV and CDR2 as YYDKDF (reference sequence). The CDR3 reads CATSSGTGRKETQYF. As DNA, the CDR3 is TGTGCCACCAGCAGCGGGACAGGGAGGAAGGAGACCCAGTACTTC.